The 16 T cell receptor beta chains below were found in one sample sequenced in a study of shared clonotypes between healthy human individuals. Assay: immunoSEQ multiplex PCR; the TCRdb copy retains only in-frame clones and omits some. The sample includes more than 400,000 clones, around 95% of them seen just once. Sequenced material: naive CD4+ T cells sorted from blood. Stated subset: CD45RA+ positively selected. Receptors originate from a woman in her 30s in good health.

To note about this clone: Other DNA sequences in the same sample also yield this CDR3. The V gene is TRBV7-9, the J gene TRBJ2-7; a weak D match, TRBD1 (5 bases). Per the germline V gene, CDR1 is SEHNR and CDR2 is FQNEAQ (reference sequence). V lost 5 bases to trimming and J lost 3 bases, with 8 bases between them. The CDR3 length is 12 residues. The CDR3 sequence is CASSAQGYEQYF. CDR3 nucleotide sequence: TGTGCCAGCAGCGCCCAGGGCTACGAGCAGTACTTC.

The chain recombines TRBV27 with TRBJ2-7; TRBD1 matches at 8 bases. Germline-derived CDR1 and CDR2 are MNHEY and SMNVEV (reference sequence). The CDR3 extends over 19 amino acids. Unmatched junction bases numbered 17, after V lost 2 bases and J lost 2 bases. CDR3 in DNA: TGTGCCAGCAGTTTAAGAGCCCTGACAGGGGACTCATTACCCTACGAGCAGTACTTC. Its protein product is CASSLRALTGDSLPYEQYF.

The V and J genes are TRBV28 and TRBJ2-3; 10 bases line up with TRBD2. The germline gives CDR1 MDHEN, CDR2 SYDVKM. Losses at the gene ends were 2 bases for V and 1 base for J; bases not matched to a gene: 6. The CDR3 totals 17 residues. This CDR3 reads CASSLELAGKRTDTQYF. CDR3 nucleotides: TGTGCCAGCAGTTTAGAACTAGCGGGAAAACGCACAGATACGCAGTATTTT.

V gene TRBV10-3 combines with J gene TRBJ1-6; TRBD1 aligns across 9 bases. Per germline, CDR1 ENHRY and CDR2 SYGVKD. Trimming removed 3 bases from V and 7 bases from J; junction bases left unmatched: 4. The CDR3 length is 15 residues. The CDR3 DNA sequence: TGTGCCATCAGTGATACTGGACAGGGGAATTCACCCCTCCACTTT. This encodes CAISDTGQGNSPLHF.

The chain uses TRBV6-6 and TRBJ2-5; a weak D match, TRBD2 (6 bases). The CDR3 sequence is 15 residues long. In germline, CDR1 is MNHNY, CDR2 SVGAGI (reference sequence). With 0 bases removed from V and 4 bases from J, the gap between germline ends came to 12 bases. CDR3 coding DNA: TGTGCCAGCAGTTACTCGGGAGGCAAAGGAGAGACCCAGTACTTC. This sequence encodes CASSYSGGKGETQYF.

This chain joins TRBV5-1 and TRBJ2-7; D assignment may be TRBD1 or TRBD2 (5 bases each). V was pared by 4 bases and J by 0 bases, with 14 bases between. The CDR3 runs 15 residues. Germline V gives CDR1 SGHRS, CDR2 YFSETQ. The CDR3 reads CASSPNRDPSYEQYF. CDR3 in DNA: TGCGCCAGCAGCCCCAACCGGGACCCCTCCTACGAGCAGTACTTC.

This clone was counted a single time. The chain uses TRBV5-4 and TRBJ2-7, with 13 nucleotides matching TRBD2. CDR3 length: 17 residues. The germline V gene encodes CDR1 SGHNT and CDR2 YYREEE (reference sequence). V trimming: 5 bases; J trimming: 1 base; junction bases outside the gene matches: 9. The CDR3 bases are TGTGCCAGCAGTCGGACTAGCGGGAGTGTAGTGTCCTACGAGCAGTACTTC. Amino acid sequence: CASSRTSGSVVSYEQYF.

This sequence joins TRBV19 and TRBJ1-5; D not certain. The germline V and J ends were trimmed by 5 bases and 2 bases, with 16 bases remaining between them. This CDR3 contains 16 residues. Per the germline V gene, CDR1 is LNHDA and CDR2 is SQIVND (reference sequence). The CDR3 sequence: CASSFVWEGRNQPQHF. CDR3 coding DNA: TGTGCCAGTAGTTTTGTGTGGGAGGGTCGCAATCAGCCCCAGCATTTT.

The chain couples TRBV10-1 to TRBJ1-4, with a weak D call TRBD1 (5 bases). The CDR3 contains 13 residues. The germline V and J ends were trimmed by 7 bases and 4 bases, with 10 bases remaining between them. Germline V gene lookup returns CDR1 WNHNN and CDR2 SYGVQD (reference sequence). This chain's CDR3 is CASTRGLNEKLFF. CDR3 nucleotide sequence: TGCGCCAGCACTAGGGGACTTAATGAAAAACTGTTTTTT.

In the case of this clone: The same CDR3 is also encoded by other DNA sequences in this sample. CDR3 residues: CASSPPREETQYF. DNA for the CDR3: TGTGCCAGCTCACCGCCACGCGAAGAGACCCAGTACTTC. The V call is TRBV18, the J call TRBJ2-5, with D unclear. The V end lost 3 bases, the J end lost 3 bases, and 8 bases lay between the germline ends. Germline CDR1 reads KGHSH; CDR2 reads LQKENI. The CDR3 runs to 13 residues.

The chain combines TRBV9 with TRBJ2-2, with 10 bases fitting TRBD2. V lost 0 bases, J lost 3 bases, and 8 bases stayed unmatched. Germline CDR1 SGDLS, CDR2 YYNGEE. This CDR3 has 18 amino acids. This CDR3 reads CASSVGASGRSYTGELFF. Written as DNA, the CDR3 is TGTGCCAGCAGCGTAGGGGCTAGCGGGAGATCGTACACCGGGGAGCTGTTTTTT.

The rearrangement joins TRBV5-1 to TRBJ2-1; no clear D gene. CDR3 length: 14 residues. Trimming took off 0 bases at V and 7 bases at J, with 11 bases between the two ends. Germline values: CDR1 SGHRS, CDR2 YFSETQ. In DNA form, the CDR3 reads TGCGCCAGCAGCTTGGCTACAATGGGTAATGAGCAGTTCTTC. Amino acid sequence: CASSLATMGNEQFF.

This clone has just one count. The chain has TRBV14 and TRBJ2-5; tentative D call: TRBD1 (6 bases). Near its end, the DNA agrees better with TRBJ2-7, so the J call may be wrong. The CDR3 length is 12 residues. Germline V gene sequence: CDR1 SGHDN, CDR2 FVKESK. The CDR3 coding sequence is TGTGCCACTAGCAGGGGTTTCCACGAGCAGTACTTC. It translates to CATSRGFHEQYF.

The chain combines TRBV19 with TRBJ1-3, with D hard to call. The V and J ends lost 6 bases and 2 bases respectively, with 14 bases between them. The CDR3 sequence is 15 residues long. CDR1 is LNHDA and CDR2 is SQIVND in the germline V gene (reference sequence). CDR3 in amino acids: CASSIGDLPGNTIYF. CDR3 DNA sequence: TGTGCCAGTAGCATTGGGGATCTCCCTGGAAACACCATATATTTT.

This clone has a single count. The rearrangement joins TRBV19 to TRBJ2-3; the match to TRBD2 covers 13 bases. This CDR3 is 16 amino acids long. Germline values: CDR1 LNHDA, CDR2 SQIVND (reference sequence). Trimming took 5 bases from V and 5 from J; bases not matched to a gene: 7. CDR3 DNA: TGTGCCAGTAGTCCTGGACTAGCGGGAGCTGGAGATACGCAGTATTTT. It yields the protein CASSPGLAGAGDTQYF.

This chain uses TRBV25-1 with TRBJ1-1; D unresolved. This CDR3 has 13 amino acids. Germline CDR1 MGHDK, CDR2 SYGVNS. V lost 1 base, J lost 1 base, and 4 bases lay in between. The CDR3 DNA reads as TGTGCCAGCAGTGAATGGGGGAACACTGAAGCTTTCTTT. This codes for CASSEWGNTEAFF.